This TCR beta chain was recovered during a study of identical twins. In its sample, this clonotype was seen a few times. One entry per CDR3 protein, called by TCRdb with MiXCR from the 5' RACE reads. This table holds around 340,000 distinct CDR3 sequences, approximately 8.8% found once. Germline lookup yields CDR1 SGHVS and CDR2 FNYEAQ. The CDR3 consists of 16 residues. Trimming took 1 base from V and 1 from J; bases not matched to a gene: 4. This TCR derives from a woman between 50 and 59 years old in good health. The material sequenced was naive T cells sorted from blood. The genes are TRBV7-6 and TRBJ2-3; TRBD2 matches at 8 bases. The DNA of the CDR3 is TGTGCCAGCAGCTTAGGGATTAGCGGGGGCACAGATACGCAGTATTTT. Amino acids: CASSLGISGGTDTQYF.